This T cell receptor (beta chain) was sequenced for a study of blood T cell repertoires in COVID-19. As for the study in general: Samples came from the United States, Italy and Spain, spanning acute and convalescent COVID-19. T cells, B-cell-depleted T cells, or PBMCs supplied cDNA or gDNA.

The germline gives CDR1 MDHEN, CDR2 SYDVKM. The CDR3 has 14 residues. V was trimmed by 6 bases and J by 0 bases, leaving 8 bases between them. Measured with immunoSEQ multiplex PCR; TCRdb has only the in-frame clones, and not every one. The sample holds 200,000 to 250,000 clones, 65% to 90% seen once. The sample taken for sequencing was PBMCs or T cells enriched from blood (not recorded which). The chain carries TRBV28 and TRBJ1-4; D remains unclear. The TCR comes from a woman between 50 and 59 years old with acute COVID-19. In DNA form, the CDR3 reads TGTGCCAGCAGGCCGGGTGCAACTAATGAAAAACTGTTTTTT. Translating gives CASRPGATNEKLFF.